This TCR beta chain was recovered during a study of CD8+ T cells in alopecia areata. Overall study context: A regimen of oral tofacitinib, 5 to 10 mg twice daily, was given to treated patients.

This sample's treatment: oral pan-JAK inhibitor, 5-10 mg twice daily. A FACSAria was used to sort CD4+ and CD8+ T cells. These cells came from PBMCs. V was cut by 2 bases and J by 10 bases, with 12 bases left in between. Germline values: CDR1 ENHRY, CDR2 SYGVKD. The CDR3 runs 13 residues. Following RNA extraction, reverse transcription yielded cDNA that acted as the sequencing template. The method was immunoSEQ multiplex PCR; TCRdb's version includes in-frame clones alone and lacks a portion of them. The table has around 190,000 clones, roughly 60% seen once. Details on this clone: Its specificity is unknown.

Notes on the study in general: Sequence data from scalp samples additionally include resident alphabeta T cells of normal skin. Tofacitinib yielded significantly lower scalp clonality and fewer expanded CD8+ clones among the top 100.

This clonotype was obtained from a human donor with alopecia areata. Source: CD4+ T cells sorted from blood, taken around week 49, from a patient treated with tofacitinib. V and J are TRBV10-3 and TRBJ2-1; unclear D gene. The CDR3 spells CAISEGSSREQFF. For the CDR3, the DNA is TGTGCCATCAGTGAGGGGTCCTCTAGGGAGCAGTTCTTC.